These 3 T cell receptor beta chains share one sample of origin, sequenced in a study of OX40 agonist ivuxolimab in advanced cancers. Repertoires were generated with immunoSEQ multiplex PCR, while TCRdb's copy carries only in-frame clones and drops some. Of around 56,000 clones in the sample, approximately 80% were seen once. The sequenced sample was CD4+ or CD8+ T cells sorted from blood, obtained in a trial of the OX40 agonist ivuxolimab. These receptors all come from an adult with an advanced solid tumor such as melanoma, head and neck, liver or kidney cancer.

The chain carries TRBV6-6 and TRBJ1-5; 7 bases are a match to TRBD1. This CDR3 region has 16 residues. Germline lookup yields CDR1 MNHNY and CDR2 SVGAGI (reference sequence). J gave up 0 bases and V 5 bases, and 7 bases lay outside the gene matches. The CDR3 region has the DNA TGTGCCAGCAGTCGGACCGGGACAGTTAGCAATCAGCCCCAGCATTTT. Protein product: CASSRTGTVSNQPQHF.

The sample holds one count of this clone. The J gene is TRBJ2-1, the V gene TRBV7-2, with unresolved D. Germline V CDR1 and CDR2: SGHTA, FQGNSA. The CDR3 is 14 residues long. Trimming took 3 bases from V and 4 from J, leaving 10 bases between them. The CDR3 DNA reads TGTGCCAGCAGCTTCGACGGGCCATACAATGAGCAGTTCTTC. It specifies CASSFDGPYNEQFF.

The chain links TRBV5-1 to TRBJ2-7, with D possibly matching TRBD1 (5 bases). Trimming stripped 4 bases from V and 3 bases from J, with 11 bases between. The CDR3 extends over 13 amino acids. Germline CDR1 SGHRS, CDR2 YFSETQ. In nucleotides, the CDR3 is TGCGCCAGCAGCCGAGACAGTAACTACGAGCAGTACTTC. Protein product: CASSRDSNYEQYF.